This is a list of T cell receptor beta chains from one sample in a study of post-analysis software for immune sequencing data. Each CDR3 protein is one row after TCRdb ran MiXCR on the PCR reads. The sample includes under 650,000 distinct CDR3 sequences, around 44% seen only once; the top ten take under 2%. Material for sequencing was blood. All receptors come from a girl between 5 and 17 years old with multiple sclerosis. Each CDR3 is given with its conserved first and last residue. Each record gives: J gene, D gene, V gene, clone size, CDR3 protein, CDR3 DNA. D genes are given only for firm matches. Size tells how often a clone was seen (once, few, many) or the class of an expanded clone, and some rows leave it out.

>TRBJ2-7|NA|TRBV5-1|NA
CASSLSAGNYEQYF
TGCGCCAGCAGCTTGTCCGCAGGGAACTACGAGCAGTACTTC
>TRBJ2-5|NA|TRBV20-1|few
CSATEVAETQYF
TGCAGTGCTACCGAGGTTGCAGAGACCCAGTACTTC
>TRBJ1-6|NA|TRBV4-2|NA
CASSLPGPYNSPLHF
TGTGCCAGCAGCCTGCCGGGGCCTTATAATTCACCCCTCCACTTT
>TRBJ2-5|TRBD1|TRBV10-3|few
CAISESAGTGKETQYF
TGTGCCATCAGTGAGTCTGCGGGGACAGGGAAAGAGACCCAGTACTTC
>TRBJ2-3|NA|TRBV5-1|NA
CASRKTTDTQYF
TGCGCCAGCAGGAAAACCACAGATACGCAGTATTTT
>TRBJ2-7|NA|TRBV20-1|few
CSARPGDSYEQYF
TGCAGTGCTAGACCTGGGGACTCCTACGAGCAGTACTTC
>TRBJ2-1|TRBD2|TRBV6-5|few
CASSYDGGVSYNEQFF
TGTGCCAGCAGTTACGACGGGGGGGTATCCTACAATGAGCAGTTCTTC
>TRBJ2-1|NA|TRBV6-6|few
CASTITAGEQFF
TGTGCCAGCACGATAACCGCGGGTGAGCAGTTCTTC
>TRBJ2-7|NA|TRBV12-3/TRBV12-4|many
CASGSYEQYF
TGTGCCAGCGGATCGTACGAGCAGTACTTC
>TRBJ2-3|TRBD2|TRBV18|NA
CASSPPFVRGGSTDTQYF
TGTGCCAGCTCACCACCTTTTGTTCGGGGGGGATCCACAGATACGCAGTATTTT
>TRBJ2-7|NA|TRBV4-1|NA
CASSQPRGGRYEQYF
TGCGCCAGCAGCCAACCCCGAGGGGGAAGGTACGAGCAGTACTTC
>TRBJ2-1|TRBD2|TRBV10-2|NA
CASRKRLADYNEQFF
TGCGCCAGCAGAAAGAGGCTAGCGGATTACAATGAGCAGTTCTTC
>TRBJ2-7|NA|TRBV6-2/TRBV6-3|NA
CASSYTAGPYEQYF
TGTGCCAGCAGTTACACTGCCGGCCCCTACGAGCAGTACTTC
>TRBJ2-3|TRBD2|TRBV12-3/TRBV12-4|few
CASSVAGGPGTQYF
TGTGCCAGCAGCGTAGCGGGAGGGCCGGGTACGCAGTATTTT
>TRBJ2-7|NA|TRBV20-1|few
CSALPQGRGEQYF
TGCAGTGCGCTACCCCAGGGGAGGGGCGAGCAGTACTTC
>TRBJ2-3|TRBD1|TRBV6-6|few
CASSWGTGITDTQYF
TGTGCCAGCAGTTGGGGGACAGGGATCACAGATACGCAGTATTTT
>TRBJ2-5|TRBD2|TRBV7-7|few
CASSLTGLAVQETQYF
TGTGCTAGCAGCTTAACAGGACTAGCGGTACAAGAGACCCAGTACTTC
>TRBJ2-5|NA|TRBV10-2|NA
CASSASARWKETQYF
TGCGCCAGCAGTGCCAGCGCCCGATGGAAAGAGACCCAGTACTTC
>TRBJ2-5|NA|TRBV6-6|NA
CASSGPTGETQYF
TGTGCCAGCAGCGGGCCTACGGGGGAGACCCAGTACTTC
>TRBJ2-1|NA|TRBV7-2|few
CASSIRVYNEQFF
TGTGCCAGCAGCATCAGGGTATACAATGAGCAGTTCTTC
>TRBJ2-7|NA|TRBV10-3|NA
CAISESGQDEQYF
TGTGCCATCAGTGAGTCGGGACAAGACGAGCAGTACTTC
>TRBJ2-6|NA|TRBV12-3/TRBV12-4|few
CASSPARAHSGANVLTF
TGTGCCAGCAGTCCGGCCAGGGCGCACTCTGGGGCCAACGTCCTGACTTTC
>TRBJ2-5|TRBD2|TRBV3-1|few
CASSPQLAGTFETQYF
TGTGCCAGCAGCCCCCAACTAGCGGGGACCTTTGAGACCCAGTACTTC
>TRBJ2-7|NA|TRBV5-8|NA
CASSLESFGVYEQYF
TGTGCCAGCAGCTTGGAGAGTTTCGGAGTCTACGAGCAGTACTTC
>TRBJ2-5|TRBD2|TRBV29-1|many
CSGHPSTSLGETQYF
TGCAGCGGCCACCCTTCGACTAGCCTTGGGGAGACCCAGTACTTC
>TRBJ1-6|NA|TRBV7-9|few
CASSPENGPLHF
TGTGCCAGCAGCCCCGAGAATGGACCCCTCCACTTT